This T cell receptor beta chain emerged from a study of molecular identifiers for immune sequencing clone quantification. Libraries of bulk TCR were made by previously described methods (with listed TCR primers). TCRdb used MiXCR to reprocess the PCR reads, holding one entry per CDR3 protein. The sample has about 100,000 distinct CDR3 sequences; 36% are singletons. Study outcomes and limitations: Among roughly 910,000 naive cells, spiked Jurkat TCR RNA from a single cell was reportedly detectable.

About this clonotype itself: Its antigen is currently unknown.

This CDR3 spans 15 amino acids. The germline CDR1 and CDR2 sequences are LGHDT and YNNKEL (reference sequence). V was cut by 4 bases and J by 0 bases, with 11 bases left in between. Naive CD8 T cells underwent sorting with the CD8+CD4-CCR7+CD45RA+ definition. The chain recombines TRBV3-1 with TRBJ2-3; D is uncertain. The source material was naive CD8+ T cells from blood, with Jurkat cell RNA spiked in. Described subset: FACS-sorted CD8+CD4-CCR7+CD45RA+ naive T cells. This receptor was obtained from a human donor in good health. Some libraries in this study had Jurkat cell RNA spiked in. CDR3 DNA sequence: TGTGCCAGCAGCCCCACAGCCACTAGCACAGATACGCAGTATTTT. This codes for CASSPTATSTDTQYF.